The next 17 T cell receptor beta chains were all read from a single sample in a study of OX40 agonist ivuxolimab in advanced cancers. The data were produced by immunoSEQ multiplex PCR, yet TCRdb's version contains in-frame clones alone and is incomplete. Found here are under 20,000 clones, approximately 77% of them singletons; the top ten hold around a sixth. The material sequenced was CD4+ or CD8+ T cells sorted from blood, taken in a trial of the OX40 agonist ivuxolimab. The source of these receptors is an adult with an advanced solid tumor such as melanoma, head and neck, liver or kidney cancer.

This CDR3 reads CASSQPGLNTGELFF. In nucleotides, the CDR3 is TGCGCCAGCAGCCAACCGGGACTTAACACCGGGGAGCTGTTTTTT. The gene calls are TRBV4-1 and TRBJ2-2, with a weak D call TRBD2 (6 bases). Trimming pared 2 bases from V and 2 bases from J, leaving 9 bases between. Germline values: CDR1 MGHRA, CDR2 YSYEKL. The length of the CDR3 is 15 residues.

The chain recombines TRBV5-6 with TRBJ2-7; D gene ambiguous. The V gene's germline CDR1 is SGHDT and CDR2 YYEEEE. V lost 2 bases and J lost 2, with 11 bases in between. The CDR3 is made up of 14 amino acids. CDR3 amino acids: CASSFDAQAYEQYF. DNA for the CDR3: TGTGCCAGCAGCTTCGACGCGCAAGCCTACGAGCAGTACTTC.

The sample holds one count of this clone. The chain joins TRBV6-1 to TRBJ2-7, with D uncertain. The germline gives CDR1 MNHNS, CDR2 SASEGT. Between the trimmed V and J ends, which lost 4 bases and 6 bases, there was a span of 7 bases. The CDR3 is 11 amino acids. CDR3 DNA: TGTGCCAGCAGTGCGGGTTCCGAGCAGTACTTC. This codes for CASSAGSEQYF.

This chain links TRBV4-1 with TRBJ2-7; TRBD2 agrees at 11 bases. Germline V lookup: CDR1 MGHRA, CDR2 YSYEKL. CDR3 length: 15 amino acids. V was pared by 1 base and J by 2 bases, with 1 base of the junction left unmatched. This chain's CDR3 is CASSQVAGGPYEQYF. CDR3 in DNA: TGCGCCAGCAGCCAAGTAGCGGGGGGGCCCTACGAGCAGTACTTC.

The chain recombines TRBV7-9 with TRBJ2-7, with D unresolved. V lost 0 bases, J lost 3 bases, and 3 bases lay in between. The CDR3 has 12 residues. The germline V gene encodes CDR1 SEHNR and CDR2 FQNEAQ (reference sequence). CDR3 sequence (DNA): TGTGCCAGCAGCTTAGCAGACTACGAGCAGTACTTC. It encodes CASSLADYEQYF.

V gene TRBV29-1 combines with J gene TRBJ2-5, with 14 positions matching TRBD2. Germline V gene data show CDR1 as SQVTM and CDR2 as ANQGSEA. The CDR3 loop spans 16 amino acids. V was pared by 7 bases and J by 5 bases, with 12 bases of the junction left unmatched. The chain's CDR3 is CSAPGLAGVGGETQYF. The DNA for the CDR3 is TGCAGCGCCCCGGGACTAGCGGGAGTAGGAGGGGAGACCCAGTACTTC.

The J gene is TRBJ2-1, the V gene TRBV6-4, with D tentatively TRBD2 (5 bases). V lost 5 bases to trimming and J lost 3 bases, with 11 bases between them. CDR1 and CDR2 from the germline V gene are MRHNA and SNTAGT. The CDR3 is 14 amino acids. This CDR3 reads CASSPDSLYNEQFF. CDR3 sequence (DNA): TGTGCCAGCAGTCCGGACTCCCTCTACAATGAGCAGTTCTTC.

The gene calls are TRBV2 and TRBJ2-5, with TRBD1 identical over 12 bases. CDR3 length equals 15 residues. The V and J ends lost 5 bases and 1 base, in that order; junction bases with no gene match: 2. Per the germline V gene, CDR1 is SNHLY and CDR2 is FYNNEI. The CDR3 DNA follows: TGTGCCAGCAGTCCGGGACAGGGGGCCCAAGAGACCCAGTACTTC. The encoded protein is CASSPGQGAQETQYF.

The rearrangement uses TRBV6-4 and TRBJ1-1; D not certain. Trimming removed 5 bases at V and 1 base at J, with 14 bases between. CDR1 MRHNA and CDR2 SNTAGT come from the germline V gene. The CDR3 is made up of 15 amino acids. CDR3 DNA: TGTGCCAGCAGTCCGACGGCCCCAGGGAACACTGAAGCTTTCTTT. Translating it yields CASSPTAPGNTEAFF.

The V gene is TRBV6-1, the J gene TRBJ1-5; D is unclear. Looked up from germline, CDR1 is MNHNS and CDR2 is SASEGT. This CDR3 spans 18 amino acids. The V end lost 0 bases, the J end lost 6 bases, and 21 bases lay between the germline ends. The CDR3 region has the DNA TGTGCCAGCAGTGAAGCGGCGGATACCTACCGAACGGGTCAGCCCCAGCATTTT. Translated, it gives CASSEAADTYRTGQPQHF.

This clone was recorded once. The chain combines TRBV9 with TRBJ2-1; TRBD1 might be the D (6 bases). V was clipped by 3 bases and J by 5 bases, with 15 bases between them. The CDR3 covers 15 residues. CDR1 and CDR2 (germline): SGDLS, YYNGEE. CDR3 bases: TGTGCCAGCAGCGCCAACAGGGCCCCTCACAATGAGCAGTTCTTC. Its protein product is CASSANRAPHNEQFF.

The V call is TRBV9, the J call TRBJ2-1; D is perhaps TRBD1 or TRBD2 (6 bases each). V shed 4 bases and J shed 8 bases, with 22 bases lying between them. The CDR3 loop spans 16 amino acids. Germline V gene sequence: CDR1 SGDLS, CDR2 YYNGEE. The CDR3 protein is CASSQGGGNHRDEQFF. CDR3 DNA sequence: TGTGCCAGCAGCCAAGGAGGGGGTAACCACCGGGATGAGCAGTTCTTC.

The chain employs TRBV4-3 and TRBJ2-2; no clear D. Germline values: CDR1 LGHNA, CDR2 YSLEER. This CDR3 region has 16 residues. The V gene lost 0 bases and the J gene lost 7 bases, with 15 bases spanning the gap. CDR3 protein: CASSQDGRTAGGELFF. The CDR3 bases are TGCGCCAGCAGCCAAGATGGACGGACGGCAGGCGGGGAGCTGTTTTTT.

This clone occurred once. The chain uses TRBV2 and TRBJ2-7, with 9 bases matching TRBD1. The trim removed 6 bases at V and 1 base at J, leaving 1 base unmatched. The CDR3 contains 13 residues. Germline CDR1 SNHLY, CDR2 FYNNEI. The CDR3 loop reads CASRGTGSYEQYF. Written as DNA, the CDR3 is TGTGCCAGCAGGGGGACAGGGTCCTACGAGCAGTACTTC. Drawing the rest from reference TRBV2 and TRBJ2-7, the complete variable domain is EPEVTQTPSHQVTQMGQEVILRCVPISNHLYFYWYRQILGQKVEFLVSFYNNEISEKSEIFDDQFSVERPDGSNFTLKIRSTKLEDSAMYFCASRGTGSYEQYFGPGTRLTVT.

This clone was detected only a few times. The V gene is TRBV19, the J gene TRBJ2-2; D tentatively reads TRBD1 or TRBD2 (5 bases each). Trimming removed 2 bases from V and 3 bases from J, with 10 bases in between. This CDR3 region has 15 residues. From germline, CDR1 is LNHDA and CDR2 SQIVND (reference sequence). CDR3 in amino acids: CASSIYGGDTGELFF. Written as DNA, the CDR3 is TGTGCCAGTAGTATATATGGGGGAGACACCGGGGAGCTGTTTTTT.

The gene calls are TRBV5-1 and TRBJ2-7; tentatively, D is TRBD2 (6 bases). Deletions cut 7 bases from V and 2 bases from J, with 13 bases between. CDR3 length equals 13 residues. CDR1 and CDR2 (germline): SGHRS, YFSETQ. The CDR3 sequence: CASAGGSAYEQYF. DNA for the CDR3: TGCGCCAGCGCTGGGGGGTCCGCCTACGAGCAGTACTTC.

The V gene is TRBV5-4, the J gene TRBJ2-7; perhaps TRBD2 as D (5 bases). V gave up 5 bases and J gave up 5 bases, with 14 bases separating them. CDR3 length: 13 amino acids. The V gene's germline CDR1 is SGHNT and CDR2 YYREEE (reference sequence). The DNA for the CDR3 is TGTGCCAGCAGTGGCCTGGGAGCTCACGAGCAGTACTTC. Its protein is CASSGLGAHEQYF.